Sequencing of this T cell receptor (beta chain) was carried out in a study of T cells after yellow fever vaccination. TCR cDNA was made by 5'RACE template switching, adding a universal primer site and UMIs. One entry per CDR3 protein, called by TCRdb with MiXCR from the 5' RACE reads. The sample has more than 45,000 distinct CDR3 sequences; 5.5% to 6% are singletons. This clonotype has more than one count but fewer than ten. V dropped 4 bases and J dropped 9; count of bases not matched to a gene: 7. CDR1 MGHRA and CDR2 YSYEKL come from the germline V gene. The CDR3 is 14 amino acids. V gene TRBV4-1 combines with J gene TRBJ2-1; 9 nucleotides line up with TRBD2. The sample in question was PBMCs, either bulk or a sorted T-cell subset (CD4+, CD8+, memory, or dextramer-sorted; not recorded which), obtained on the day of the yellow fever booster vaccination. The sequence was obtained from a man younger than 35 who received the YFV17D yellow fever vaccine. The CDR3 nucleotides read TGCGCCAGCAGCCCCGGGGTAGCGGGGGCTGAGCAGTTCTTC. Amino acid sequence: CASSPGVAGAEQFF.